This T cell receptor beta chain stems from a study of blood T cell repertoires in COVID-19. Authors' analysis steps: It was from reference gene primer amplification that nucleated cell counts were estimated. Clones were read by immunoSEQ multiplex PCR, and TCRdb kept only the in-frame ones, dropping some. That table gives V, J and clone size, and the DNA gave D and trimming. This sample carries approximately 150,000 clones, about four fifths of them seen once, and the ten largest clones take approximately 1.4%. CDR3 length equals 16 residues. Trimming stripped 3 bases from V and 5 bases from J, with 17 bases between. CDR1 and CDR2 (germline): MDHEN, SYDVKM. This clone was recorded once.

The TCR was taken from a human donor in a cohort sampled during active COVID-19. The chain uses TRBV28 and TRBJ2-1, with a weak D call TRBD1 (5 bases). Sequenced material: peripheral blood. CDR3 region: CASSFQGPTNNNEQFF. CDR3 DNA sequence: TGTGCCAGCAGTTTTCAGGGTCCGACGAATAACAATGAGCAGTTCTTC.